This T cell receptor (beta chain) derives from a study of control samples from healthy donors and cancer patients. With 1 base removed from V and 0 bases from J, the gap between germline ends came to 10 bases. The CDR3 loop spans 16 amino acids. Looked up from germline, CDR1 is LNHDA and CDR2 is SQIVND (reference sequence). Method: immunoSEQ multiplex PCR; TCRdb's copy keeps in-frame clones and lacks some. The data hold hundreds of thousands of clones, with 90% observed a single time. In its sample, this clone was seen once. The sequence was collected from a man aged 35 to 55 with head and neck cancer. This sequence joins TRBV19 and TRBJ1-3; D ambiguous. Sequencing used PBMCs. The CDR3 region is CASSIVTTLSGNTIYF. Here the CDR3 DNA reads TGTGCCAGTAGTATAGTAACTACGCTCTCTGGAAACACCATATATTTT.